Below, 21 T cell receptor beta chains from the same sample are listed, as sequenced in a study of T cell responses to AZD1222 COVID-19 vaccine. Assay: immunoSEQ multiplex PCR; the TCRdb copy retains only in-frame clones and omits some. In the table there are around 160,000 clones, roughly 94% of which are singletons. This specimen consisted of peripheral blood, obtained 28 days after the second AZD1222 dose. These receptors came from an adult who received the AZD1222 COVID-19 vaccine.

Concerning this clone itself: Other DNA sequences in the sample encode the same CDR3. The chain has TRBV10-3 and TRBJ2-7; D ambiguous. CDR1 and CDR2 from the germline V gene are ENHRY and SYGVKD. The CDR3 sequence is 11 residues long. Trimming stripped 3 bases from V and 3 bases from J, with 3 bases between. In DNA form, the CDR3 reads TGTGCCATCAGTGACAACTACGAGCAGTACTTC. Protein sequence: CAISDNYEQYF.

The chain is built from TRBV3-1 (or the pseudogene TRBV3-2) and TRBJ1-2, with D tentatively TRBD1 (6 bases). This CDR3 is built from 15 residues. V was shortened by 1 base and J by 2 bases, with 11 bases between the two germline ends. Per germline, CDR1 LGHDT and CDR2 YNNKEL (reference sequence). This CDR3 reads CASSQVTGINYGYTF. Written as DNA, the CDR3 is TGTGCCAGCAGCCAAGTCACAGGGATAAACTATGGCTACACCTTC.

This sequence joins TRBV2 and TRBJ1-2; no clear D gene. This CDR3 comprises 11 residues. From germline, CDR1 is SNHLY and CDR2 FYNNEI. V was trimmed by 6 bases and J by 5 bases, leaving 7 bases between them. This chain's CDR3 is CASRREYGYTF. The CDR3 DNA is TGTGCCAGCAGAAGGGAATATGGCTACACCTTC.

The chain is built from TRBV6-1 and TRBJ2-7; D not certain. Germline V gene data show CDR1 as MNHNS and CDR2 as SASEGT. V was shortened by 2 bases and J by 3 bases, with 11 bases between the two germline ends. The CDR3 runs 14 residues. The CDR3 sequence is CASSETPSGYEQYF. CDR3 sequence (DNA): TGTGCCAGCAGTGAAACTCCATCGGGCTACGAGCAGTACTTC.

This clone was seen once. For the CDR3, the DNA is TGTGCCAGCAGTCCGGACAGGCGGAATGAAAAACTGTTTTTT. Its translation is CASSPDRRNEKLFF. J is TRBJ1-4 and V is TRBV7-9, with 7 bases that match TRBD1. The CDR3 is 14 residues long. Germline assignment: CDR1 SEHNR and CDR2 FQNEAQ (reference sequence). V lost 6 bases and J lost 5; bases outside the gene matches: 6.

The chain couples TRBV7-9 to TRBJ2-5; D is ambiguous. Germline V gene sequence: CDR1 SEHNR, CDR2 FQNEAQ (reference sequence). The CDR3 contains 12 residues. V was pared by 4 bases and J by 5 bases, with 8 bases between. CDR3 amino acids: CASSSLRETQYF. CDR3 nucleotides: TGTGCCAGCAGCTCGTTGCGGGAGACCCAGTACTTC.

The genes are TRBV20-1 and TRBJ1-5; D possibly corresponds to TRBD1 (5 bases). Germline lookup yields CDR1 DFQATT and CDR2 SNEGSKA (reference sequence). The CDR3 length is 14 residues. V lost 3 bases and J lost 0, with 9 bases in between. The CDR3 region is CSASEGFSNQPQHF. As DNA, the CDR3 is TGCAGTGCTAGTGAGGGGTTTAGCAATCAGCCCCAGCATTTT.

The genes are TRBV3-1 (or the pseudogene TRBV3-2) and TRBJ1-1; the D is unclear. Germline V gives CDR1 LGHDT, CDR2 YNNKEL (reference sequence). The germline V and J ends were trimmed by 4 bases and 3 bases, with 12 bases remaining between them. The CDR3 has 14 residues. In DNA, the CDR3 is TGTGCCAGCAGCCCAGGTAATATGCACACTGAAGCTTTCTTT. Amino acid sequence: CASSPGNMHTEAFF.

V is TRBV5-6 and J is TRBJ1-2; D unresolved. Trimming left V 0 bases short and J 3 bases short, with 12 bases between. Germline CDR1 reads SGHDT; CDR2 reads YYEEEE. This CDR3 contains 15 residues. The CDR3 coding sequence is TGTGCCAGCAGCTTGGGGAGGACGCATGACTATGGCTACACCTTC. Its protein is CASSLGRTHDYGYTF. The variable domain in full, with the rest retrieved from reference TRBV5-6 and TRBJ1-2, is DAGVTQSPTHLIKTRGQQVTLRCSPKSGHDTVSWYQQALGQGPQFIFQYYEEEERQRGNFPDRFSGHQFPNYSSELNVNALLLGDSALYLCASSLGRTHDYGYTFGSGTRLTVV.

V usage is TRBV3-1 (or the pseudogene TRBV3-2) and J usage is TRBJ1-4; the D is unclear. CDR1 is LGHDT, CDR2 YNNKEL, per germline (reference sequence). The CDR3 runs 12 residues. Trimming removed 4 bases from V and 8 bases from J, with 8 bases in between. For the CDR3, the DNA is TGTGCCAGCAGCCGCCTAAGCGAAAAACTGTTTTTT. It encodes CASSRLSEKLFF.

This clone was detected once. The CDR3: CASSYPGLGSYNEQFF. The CDR3 DNA is TGTGCCAGCAGTTACCCAGGACTAGGCTCCTACAATGAGCAGTTCTTC. The chain joins TRBV6-6 to TRBJ2-1; TRBD2 agrees at 7 bases. The ends lost 2 bases at V and 0 bases at J; junction bases unmatched: 4. CDR1 and CDR2 from the germline V gene are MNHNY and SVGAGI (reference sequence). CDR3 length equals 16 residues.

Only one count was recorded for this clone. The chain links TRBV9 to TRBJ1-2; 7 nucleotides match TRBD1. Looked up from germline, CDR1 is SGDLS and CDR2 is YYNGEE. V dropped 4 bases and J dropped 6; count of bases not matched to a gene: 9. The CDR3 has 14 residues. CDR3 sequence reads: CASSSQGQLHGYTF. CDR3 coding DNA: TGTGCCAGCAGCTCACAGGGGCAGCTCCATGGCTACACCTTC.

A word on this clone: A read error may account for a junction end that differs from germline. The V call is TRBV2, the J call TRBJ2-7; 7 bases match TRBD1. The germline V gene has CDR1 SNHLY and CDR2 FYNNEI. The CDR3 runs to 13 residues. The CDR3: CASSEASDRVSSF. As DNA, the CDR3 is TGTGCCAGCAGTGAAGCATCAGACAGGGTATCGTCATTC. Filled out from reference TRBV2 and TRBJ2-7, the complete variable domain reads EPEVTQTPSHQVTQMGQEVILRCVPISNHLYFYWYRQILGQKVEFLVSFYNNEISEKSEIFDDQFSVERPDGSNFTLKIRSTKLEDSAMYFCASSEASDRVSSFGPGTRLTVT.

V usage is TRBV24-1 and J usage is TRBJ1-1; D gene uncertain. CDR1 and CDR2 from the germline V gene are KGHDR and SFDVKD. The CDR3 loop spans 18 amino acids. V was cut by 2 bases and J by 0 bases, with 18 bases left in between. The CDR3 loop reads CATSDSLPKLLMNTEAFF. The CDR3 coding sequence is TGTGCCACCAGTGATTCCCTCCCTAAGTTGTTGATGAACACTGAAGCTTTCTTT.

The genes are TRBV10-1 and TRBJ2-5; D is possibly TRBD1 or TRBD2 (6 bases each). The ends were cut back, 4 bases at V and 8 bases at J, with 17 bases in the middle. The CDR3 spans 14 residues. CDR1 WNHNN and CDR2 SYGVQD come from the germline V gene (reference sequence). DNA for the CDR3: TGCGCCAGCAGTGGGGCAGGGGCGGAGGGAACCCAGTACTTC. Translated, it gives CASSGAGAEGTQYF.

As regards this clone: Other DNA sequences of this sample code for an identical CDR3. The genes are TRBV18 and TRBJ2-5; TRBD1 or TRBD2 may be the D gene (5 bases each). Germline V gives CDR1 KGHSH, CDR2 LQKENI. V shed 6 bases and J shed 3 bases, with 11 bases lying between them. CDR3 size: 13 residues. The chain's CDR3 is CASSRDREETQYF. The CDR3 nucleotides are TGTGCCAGCTCCCGGGACCGAGAAGAGACCCAGTACTTC.

The V gene is TRBV19, the J gene TRBJ1-5; TRBD1 aligns across 8 bases. Trimming took 6 bases from V and 7 from J; bases not matched to a gene: 11. This CDR3 is 15 amino acids long. CDR1 LNHDA and CDR2 SQIVND come from the germline V gene (reference sequence). The CDR3 sequence: CASRGTGGLGQPQHF. CDR3 DNA: TGTGCCAGTAGAGGGACAGGAGGCCTGGGGCAGCCCCAGCATTTT.

DNA of the CDR3: TGTGCCAGCAGCCCTAGGGGCACCTCTGGAAACACCATATATTTT. It is translated as CASSPRGTSGNTIYF. The V gene is TRBV5-8, the J gene TRBJ1-3, with D possibly being TRBD1 (5 bases). CDR3 length: 15 amino acids. Germline CDR1 and CDR2: SGHTS and YDEGEE. Trimming cost V 4 bases and J 0 bases, with 11 bases left between them.

This rearrangement joins TRBV5-1 to TRBJ2-7; the D gene could be TRBD1 or TRBD2 (6 bases each). The CDR3 totals 15 residues. Between the trimmed V and J ends, which lost 2 bases and 1 base, there was a span of 13 bases. Germline lookup yields CDR1 SGHRS and CDR2 YFSETQ. The CDR3 sequence is CASSFLGGGSYEQYF. CDR3 nucleotide sequence: TGCGCCAGCAGCTTCTTGGGGGGCGGTTCCTACGAGCAGTACTTC.

This rearrangement joins TRBV25-1 to TRBJ2-3; TRBD2 is a possible D gene (5 bases). Germline loops: CDR1 MGHDK, CDR2 SYGVNS. CDR3 length: 18 residues. Trimming stripped 0 bases from V and 2 bases from J, with 18 bases between. CDR3 sequence: CASSEYIPNEGTTDTQYF. DNA of the CDR3: TGTGCCAGCAGTGAATATATCCCTAATGAGGGTACCACAGATACGCAGTATTTT.

The rearrangement links TRBV20-1 to TRBJ2-1; D is unclear. V gave up 3 bases and J gave up 6 bases, with 6 bases separating them. The V gene's germline CDR1 is DFQATT and CDR2 SNEGSKA (reference sequence). This CDR3 region has 11 residues. The CDR3 here is CSARMSNEQFF. As DNA, the CDR3 is TGCAGTGCTAGGATGAGCAATGAGCAGTTCTTC.